Listed below are T cell receptor beta chains from one sample, sequenced in a study of radiotherapy plus CTLA-4 blockade in lung cancer. Sequenced by immunoSEQ multiplex PCR; TCRdb stores in-frame clones only, minus some. In the table there are approximately 78,000 clones, around 82% of which are singletons. The sequences come from peripheral blood, collected from a patient treated with radiotherapy plus ipilimumab. Source of these receptors: a human donor with non-small cell lung cancer who had a complete response to radiotherapy plus ipilimumab. Each CDR3 is given with its conserved first and last residue. The D gene is left open where the match is weak. A clone size is listed for some rows: how often the clone was seen (once, few, many), or a class if it is expanded.

abundance: -
d_gene: TRBD1
v_gene: TRBV7-9
j_gene: TRBJ2-2
CDR3aa: CASSYGTGTYTGELFF
CDR3nt: TGTGCCAGCAGCTACGGGACAGGGACCTACACCGGGGAGCTGTTTTTT

abundance: -
d_gene: -
v_gene: TRBV7-8
j_gene: TRBJ2-3
CDR3aa: CASSLKLVFTDTQYF
CDR3nt: TGTGCCAGCAGCTTAAAGTTGGTCTTCACAGATACGCAGTATTTT

abundance: -
d_gene: -
v_gene: TRBV12-5
j_gene: TRBJ1-3
CDR3aa: CASGLVARGVIRESGNTIYF
CDR3nt: TGTGCTAGTGGTTTGGTAGCTCGGGGTGTGATACGCGAGTCCGGAAACACCATATATTTT

abundance: -
d_gene: -
v_gene: TRBV25-1
j_gene: TRBJ2-5
CDR3aa: CASSGEETQYF
CDR3nt: TGTGCCAGCAGTGGCGAAGAGACCCAGTACTTC

abundance: once
d_gene: -
v_gene: TRBV19
j_gene: TRBJ2-2
CDR3aa: CASSMVMIVNTGELFF
CDR3nt: TGTGCCAGTAGTATGGTAATGATCGTGAACACCGGGGAGCTGTTTTTT

abundance: -
d_gene: TRBD1
v_gene: TRBV19
j_gene: TRBJ2-1
CDR3aa: CASSVETGDEQFF
CDR3nt: TGTGCCAGTAGTGTAGAAACAGGGGATGAGCAGTTCTTC

abundance: -
d_gene: TRBD2
v_gene: TRBV13
j_gene: TRBJ2-1
CDR3aa: CASSVGGRAYNEQFF
CDR3nt: TGTGCCAGCAGCGTGGGCGGGAGGGCCTACAATGAGCAGTTCTTC

abundance: few
d_gene: -
v_gene: TRBV5-1
j_gene: TRBJ2-3
CDR3aa: CASAPARLTDTQYF
CDR3nt: TGCGCCAGCGCCCCGGCTCGCCTCACAGATACGCAGTATTTT

abundance: -
d_gene: -
v_gene: TRBV19
j_gene: TRBJ2-7
CDR3aa: CASSSTGTTYEQYF
CDR3nt: TGTGCCAGTAGTAGCACCGGGACCACCTACGAGCAGTACTTC

abundance: -
d_gene: -
v_gene: TRBV6-6
j_gene: TRBJ2-2
CDR3aa: CASSTGLGRELFF
CDR3nt: TGTGCCAGCAGTACAGGGTTAGGTCGGGAGCTGTTTTTT